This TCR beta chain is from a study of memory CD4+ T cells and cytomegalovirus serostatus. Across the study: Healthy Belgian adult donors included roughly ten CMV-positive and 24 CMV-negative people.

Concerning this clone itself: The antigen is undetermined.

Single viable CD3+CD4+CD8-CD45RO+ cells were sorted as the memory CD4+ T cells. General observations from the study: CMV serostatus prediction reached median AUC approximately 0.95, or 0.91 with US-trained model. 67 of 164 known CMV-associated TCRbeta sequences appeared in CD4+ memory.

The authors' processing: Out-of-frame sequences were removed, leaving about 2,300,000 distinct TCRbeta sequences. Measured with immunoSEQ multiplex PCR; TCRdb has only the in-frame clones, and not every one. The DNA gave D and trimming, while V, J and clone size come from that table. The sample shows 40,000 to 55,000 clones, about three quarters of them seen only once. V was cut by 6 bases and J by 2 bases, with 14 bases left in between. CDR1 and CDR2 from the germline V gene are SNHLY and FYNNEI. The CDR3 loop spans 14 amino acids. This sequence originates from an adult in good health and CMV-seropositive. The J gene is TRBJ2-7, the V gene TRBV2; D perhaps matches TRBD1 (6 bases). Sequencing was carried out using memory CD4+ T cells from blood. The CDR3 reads CASRPNQGTYEQYF. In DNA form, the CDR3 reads TGTGCCAGCAGACCGAATCAGGGGACCTACGAGCAGTACTTC.